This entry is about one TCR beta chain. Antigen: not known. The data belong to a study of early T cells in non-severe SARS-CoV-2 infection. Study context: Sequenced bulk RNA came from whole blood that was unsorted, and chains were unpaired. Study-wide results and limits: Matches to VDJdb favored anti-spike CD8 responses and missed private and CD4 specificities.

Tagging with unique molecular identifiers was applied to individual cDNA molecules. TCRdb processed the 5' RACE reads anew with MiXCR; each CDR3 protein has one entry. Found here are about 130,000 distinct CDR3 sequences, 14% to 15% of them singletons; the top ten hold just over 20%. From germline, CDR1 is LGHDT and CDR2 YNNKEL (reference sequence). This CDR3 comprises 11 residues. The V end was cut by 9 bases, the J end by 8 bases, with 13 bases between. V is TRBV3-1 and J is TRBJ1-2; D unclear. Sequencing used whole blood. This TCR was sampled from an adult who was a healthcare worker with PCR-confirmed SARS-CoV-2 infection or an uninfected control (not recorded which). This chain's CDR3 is CASYTTEGYTF. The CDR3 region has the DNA TGTGCCAGTTACACCACGGAAGGCTACACCTTC. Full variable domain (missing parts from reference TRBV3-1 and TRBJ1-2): DTAVSQTPKYLVTQMGNDKSIKCEQNLGHDTMYWYKQDSKKFLKIMFSYNNKELIINETVPNRFSPKSPDKAHLNLHINSLELGDSAVYFCASYTTEGYTFGSGTRLTVV.